A single sample is the source of the 27 T cell receptor beta chains below, sequenced in a study of tumor and adjacent non-tumor tissue in lung cancer. No cell sorting was done before RNA was extracted from the tissue. TCRbeta libraries were built with three rounds of nested PCR, modified from ARM-PCR. A single record per CDR3 protein comes from TCRdb applying MiXCR to the multiplex PCR reads. The repertoire holds 81,000 or so distinct CDR3 sequences, around 75% seen once, with about an eighth in the top ten. Input material: lung tumor tissue. The receptor source for this set is a woman in her forties or fifties with non-small cell lung cancer.

A word on this clonotype: This may be a read error: a much more frequent sequence differs by one nucleotide. This chain links TRBV5-1 with TRBJ2-7, with 9 nucleotides matching TRBD2. The CDR3 consists of 15 residues. Per germline, CDR1 SGHRS and CDR2 YFSETQ. This CDR3 is CGSSLAGGKEYEQYF. The CDR3 region has the DNA TGCGGCAGCAGCTTGGCGGGAGGGAAGGAGTACGAGCAGTACTTC.

By share of the sample, this clonotype is large (0.1 to 1%). The CDR3 coding sequence is TGCGCCAGCAGCCCCAGACTAGCGGGAGGGGTTGGGGAGCAGTACTTC. It yields the protein CASSPRLAGGVGEQYF. This sequence joins TRBV4-3 and TRBJ2-7; 14 bases are shared with TRBD2. The J segment lost 7 bases and the V segment lost 4 bases, leaving 9 bases of the junction unmatched. The CDR3 loop spans 16 amino acids. The germline CDR1 and CDR2 sequences are LGHNA and YSLEER.

Only a few counts were recorded for this clonotype. Just one base apart from a much larger clone, this may be a read error. The CDR3, as DNA: TGTGCCTGCAGTCAGGGTGCCGAAAACGAGCAGTACTTC. This encodes CACSQGAENEQYF. The chain employs TRBV28 and TRBJ2-7, with D possibly matching TRBD1 (5 bases). The CDR3 is 13 amino acids. The germline V gene encodes CDR1 MDHEN and CDR2 SYDVKM.

As for this clonotype: The CDR3 ends on some other residue instead of the conserved phenylalanine or tryptophan, so this is likely a read error. The chain links TRBV12-3 or TRBV12-4 to TRBJ1-1, with 8 positions matching TRBD1. The CDR3 is 15 residues long. V lost 5 bases and J lost 1; bases outside the gene matches: 6. As DNA, the CDR3 is TGTGCCAGCAGTAAGGGACAGGATTGGAACACTGAAGCTTTCCTT. Protein product: CASSKGQDWNTEAFL.

As for this clonotype: The junction departs from germline at one end; a sequencing error may be responsible. The CDR3 DNA follows: TGCAATGCTAGGACTAGCGGGAAGGTAAACTCTGGGACCAACGTCCTGACTTTC. Translation gives CNARTSGKVNSGTNVLTF. The V call is TRBV20-1, the J call TRBJ2-6; TRBD2 matches 12 bases. This CDR3 contains 18 residues. Per germline, CDR1 DFQATT and CDR2 SNEGSKA (reference sequence).

The J gene is TRBJ2-4, the V gene TRBV6-2 or TRBV6-3; the D gene is possibly TRBD2 (5 bases). CDR1 and CDR2 (germline): MNHEY, SVGEGT. Trimming shortened V by 2 bases and J by 3 bases, and 17 bases separated the two germline ends. The length of the CDR3 is 17 residues. CDR3 sequence reads: CASSYRATGISKNIQYF. CDR3 in DNA: TGTGCCAGCAGTTACAGGGCTACCGGGATCAGCAAAAACATTCAGTACTTC.

With regard to this clonotype: Germline and junction disagree at one end, which may indicate a read error. The gene calls are TRBV20-1 and TRBJ2-7; no definite D call. Germline V CDR1 and CDR2: DFQATT, SNEGSKA (reference sequence). This CDR3 region has 15 residues. The CDR3 sequence: CSARSIERPRYEQCF. In DNA, the CDR3 is TGCAGTGCTAGATCAATCGAGAGACCCCGCTACGAGCAGTGTTTC.

A word on this clonotype: As the CDR3 is not closed by the conserved phenylalanine or tryptophan, this likely results from a read error. This chain joins TRBV6-1 and TRBJ2-1, with D possibly called TRBD1 or TRBD2 (5 bases each). Germline V gene lookup returns CDR1 MNHNS and CDR2 SASEGT. The CDR3 covers 16 residues. With 7 bases removed from V and 11 bases from J, the gap between germline ends came to 27 bases. The CDR3 nucleotides read TGTGCCAGCATGAGCCTAGCAGGGTCCTTTGTGGATCAGCAGTTCTTA. Protein sequence: CASMSLAGSFVDQQFL.

The J gene is TRBJ2-5, the V gene TRBV5-6; possible D gene TRBD1, 5 bases. The CDR3 has 14 amino acids. The germline CDR1 and CDR2 sequences are SGHDT and YYEEEE. In DNA, the CDR3 is TGTGCTAGGAGCTTTCAGGGTGGGGAAGAGACCCAGTACTTC. Amino acid sequence: CARSFQGGEETQYF.

As regards this clonotype: A much larger clone lies one base from this, so it may be a read error. The chain couples TRBV5-1 to TRBJ1-3, with no clear D. V was cut by 4 bases and J by 0 bases, with 14 bases left in between. This CDR3 is built from 16 residues. Looked up from germline, CDR1 is SGHRS and CDR2 is YFSETQ. The CDR3 loop reads CASSPSLVNSGNTIYF. The CDR3 DNA reads as TGCGCCAGCAGCCCGTCATTAGTGAACTCTGGAAACACCATATATTTT.

This clonotype was counted once. Germline is not matched at one junction end, which may reflect a read error. V is TRBV28 and J is TRBJ2-2, with D uncertain. CDR1 and CDR2 (germline): MDHEN, SYDVKM. The CDR3 spans 18 residues. The CDR3: CARSSLTVLEVRIGELFF. CDR3 nucleotides: TGTGCCCGCAGTTCACTTACGGTGCTAGAAGTTAGGATCGGGGAGCTGTTTTTT. Full variable domain (outside the CDR3, taken from reference TRBV28 and TRBJ2-2): DVKVTQSSRYLVKRTGEKVFLECVQDMDHENMFWYRQDPGLGLRLIYFSYDVKMKEKGDIPEGYSVSREKKERFSLILESASTNQTSMYLCARSSLTVLEVRIGELFFGEGSRLTVL.

For this clonotype: Since the CDR3 does not end with the conserved phenylalanine or tryptophan, this likely comes from a read error. V is TRBV5-6 and J is TRBJ1-2; D is possibly TRBD1 (5 bases). Germline V gene lookup returns CDR1 SGHDT and CDR2 YYEEEE. The CDR3 loop spans 13 amino acids. CDR3 in DNA: TGTGTCAGCAGCTTGGACACTAACTATGGCTACACCTTA. Protein sequence: CVSSLDTNYGYTL.

Note on this clonotype: An end of the junction differs from the germline gene, which may be a read error. This sequence joins TRBV28 and TRBJ2-1; 10 bases line up with TRBD2. The CDR3 sequence is 16 residues long. Per germline, CDR1 MDHEN and CDR2 SYDVKM. The CDR3, as DNA: TGTGCCAGCAGTTTATCCTCAGCGGGAGGGTACAATGAGCAGTTTTTC. Its protein product is CASSLSSAGGYNEQFF.

This chain connects TRBV7-8 to TRBJ2-7; tentatively, D is TRBD2 (6 bases). CDR1 is SGHVS and CDR2 is FQNEAQ in the germline V gene. Trimming removed 4 bases at V and 8 bases at J, with 21 bases between. The CDR3 is 15 amino acids. CDR3 DNA sequence: TGTGCCAGCAGCTCGATGGGACTTGCGGATTACAAGCAGTACTTC. Translating it yields CASSSMGLADYKQYF. Based on the CDR3 plus reference TRBV7-8 and TRBJ2-7, the full variable domain is GAGVSQSPRYKVAKRGQDVALRCDPISGHVSLFWYQQALGQGPEFLTYFQNEAQLDKSGLPSDRFFAERPEGSVSTLKIQRTQQEDSAVYLCASSSMGLADYKQYFGPGTRLTVT.

There are a few counts of this clonotype. The junction differs from germline at one of its ends, possibly a read error. This chain connects TRBV11-2 to TRBJ2-7; no clear D. Germline V gene lookup returns CDR1 SGHAT and CDR2 FQNNGV. This CDR3 has 14 residues. The CDR3: CASSLGRAPYEQYF. In DNA, the CDR3 is TGTGCCAGCAGTTTAGGGCGAGCGCCCTACGAGCAGTACTTC.

This clonotype was detected a few times. The CDR3 ends on some other residue instead of the conserved phenylalanine or tryptophan, so this is likely a read error. The chain carries TRBV6-1 and TRBJ1-4; 9 nucleotides align to TRBD1. Germline V gene sequence: CDR1 MNHNS, CDR2 SASEGT. V lost 6 bases to trimming and J lost 10 bases; unmatched junction nucleotides: 9. The CDR3 is made up of 14 amino acids. The CDR3 DNA reads TGTGCCAGCAGCTGGGACAGGGATGATGTAAAACTGTTTTTA. Protein sequence: CASSWDRDDVKLFL.

As regards this clonotype: Relative to the germline gene, one junction end is altered; a read error may explain this. The V call is TRBV12-3 or TRBV12-4, the J call TRBJ2-7, with D uncertain. The CDR3 contains 16 residues. The CDR3 loop is CASSFRARDLPYEQYF. The CDR3 region has the DNA TGTGCCAGCAGTTTCCGAGCGAGAGACCTACCCTACGAACAGTACTTC.

For this clonotype: As the CDR3 is not closed by the conserved phenylalanine or tryptophan, this likely results from a read error. V usage is TRBV11-2 and J usage is TRBJ2-5, with D possibly being TRBD2 (6 bases). Germline loops: CDR1 SGHAT, CDR2 FQNNGV. The CDR3 consists of 14 residues. CDR3 nucleotide sequence: TGTGCCAACAGCTTCGTGGAGGGGCGAGAGACCCAGTACCTC. It specifies CANSFVEGRETQYL.

On this clonotype itself: An end of the junction differs from the germline gene, which may be a read error. The chain links TRBV11-2 to TRBJ1-2; the D is unclear. Germline CDR1 is SGHAT and CDR2 is FQNNGV. The CDR3 runs to 15 residues. This chain's CDR3 is CASSVNEAPNYGYIF. CDR3 coding DNA: TGTGCCAGCAGCGTGAATGAGGCTCCTAACTATGGCTACATCTTC.

Turning to this clonotype: Germline is not matched at one junction end, which may reflect a read error. The chain recombines TRBV10-3 with TRBJ2-1; 11 bases are a match to TRBD2. CDR3 length: 16 residues. Germline lookup yields CDR1 ENHRY and CDR2 SYGVKD. CDR3 sequence: CATSTLAGESGDEQFF. The CDR3 DNA reads TGTGCCACTTCAACACTAGCGGGAGAAAGTGGAGATGAGCAATTCTTC.

The chain uses TRBV10-3 and TRBJ1-1; TRBD1 matches 9 bases. The CDR3 length is 12 residues. The germline V gene has CDR1 ENHRY and CDR2 SYGVKD. The V segment lost 8 bases and the J segment 7 bases; nucleotides outside the gene matches: 5. The CDR3 protein is CAIGQGHNEAFF. For the CDR3, the DNA is TGTGCCATCGGACAGGGGCATAATGAAGCTTTCTTT.

This clonotype was observed a few times. The J gene is TRBJ2-3, the V gene TRBV5-4; D is unresolved. Germline CDR1 reads SGHNT; CDR2 reads YYREEE (reference sequence). The CDR3 is made up of 13 amino acids. V lost 8 bases to trimming and J lost 0 bases, with 10 bases between them. The CDR3 here is CASNKGSTDTQYF. The CDR3 DNA sequence: TGTGCCAGTAACAAGGGAAGCACAGATACGCAGTATTTT.

V and J are TRBV29-1 and TRBJ2-3; the D is unclear. The V gene's germline CDR1 is SQVTM and CDR2 ANQGSEA. The CDR3 extends over 14 amino acids. CDR3 in amino acids: CRVRQESAAVTQYF. The CDR3 nucleotides read TGCAGGGTCCGGCAAGAGAGTGCTGCAGTTACGCAGTATTTT.

The V call is TRBV20-1, the J call TRBJ2-7; D gene uncertain. The CDR3 runs 12 residues. The germline CDR1 and CDR2 sequences are DFQATT and SNEGSKA (reference sequence). The DNA of the CDR3 is TGCTATGCTAGACCAAGCTCCTACGAGCAGTACTTC. Its protein is CYARPSSYEQYF.

In regard to this clonotype: The junction does not match germline at one end; this may be a read error. The V and J genes are TRBV4-1 and TRBJ1-4, with 9 nucleotides matching TRBD1. The CDR3 totals 15 residues. Germline V CDR1 and CDR2: MGHRA, YSYEKL. The CDR3 reads CANSLHRGLEEKLFF. CDR3 bases: TGCGCCAACAGCCTCCACAGGGGGCTTGAGGAAAAACTGTTTTTT.

Worth noting for this clonotype: A junction boundary mismatches the germline segment, possibly from a read error. This sequence joins TRBV10-3 and TRBJ2-7; 9 bases match TRBD1. CDR1 and CDR2 from the germline V gene are ENHRY and SYGVKD. The CDR3 length is 15 residues. The CDR3 loop reads CAITPGTGNSYEQHF. DNA of the CDR3: TGTGCCATCACTCCCGGGACAGGGAACTCCTACGAGCAGCACTTC.

For this clonotype: The junction departs from the called germline gene at one end, perhaps through a read error. The CDR3: CTSQSEKYEQYF. The CDR3 DNA sequence: TGTACCAGCCAGAGCGAAAAGTACGAGCAGTACTTC. V usage is TRBV12-3 or TRBV12-4 and J usage is TRBJ2-7; D ambiguous. The CDR3 is 12 residues long.